The rows below give T cell receptor beta chains drawn from one sample of a study of T cell responses to AZD1222 COVID-19 vaccine. Only in-frame clones appear in the TCRdb table, and some are missing; sequencing was by immunoSEQ multiplex PCR. The sample lists about 110,000 clones, approximately 89% occurring once. Specimen: peripheral blood, collected on day 0 of MenACWY control vaccination. These receptors came from an adult in good health. The conserved cysteine and the conserved F or W are not part of the CDR3 here. Rows give clone size only sometimes, using once, few, many, or a class for an expanded clone.

clone size,V gene,CDR3 length,J gene,CDR3 protein
-,TRBV28,10,TRBJ2-7,ASGDPGDEQY
once,TRBV2,14,TRBJ2-7,ASSERSRDRGHEQY
-,TRBV7-2,13,TRBJ2-1,ASSSQGLGRNEQF
-,TRBV3-1/TRBV3-2,12,TRBJ2-1,ASSQDGQYNEQF
-,TRBV7-2,11,TRBJ2-5,ASSLAGVETQY
-,TRBV7-9,16,TRBJ1-6,ASSPQTAPSSYNSPLH
-,TRBV27,12,TRBJ1-1,ASSFGTANTEAF
once,TRBV7-3,12,TRBJ1-2,ASSSWDREVGYT
-,TRBV7-2,12,TRBJ2-7,ASSLVAGTYEQY
-,TRBV5-1,11,TRBJ1-5,ASSLGENQPQH
-,TRBV27,14,TRBJ2-7,ASTPTGLPLSSEQY
once,TRBV6-4,11,TRBJ1-2,ASSDSGVGGYT
-,TRBV20-1,11,TRBJ1-4,SASPATNEKLF
once,TRBV5-1,12,TRBJ2-1,ASSFPGAGNEQF
-,TRBV4-2,15,TRBJ1-3,ASSQGGATGTGNTIY
-,TRBV18,13,TRBJ2-7,ASSIYRDGPYEQY
once,TRBV14,9,TRBJ2-1,ASSQAYEQF
-,TRBV3-1/TRBV3-2,10,TRBJ2-2,ASSLYTGELF
-,TRBV7-9,14,TRBJ1-4,ASSLAMRGRAEKLF
-,TRBV5-1,14,TRBJ1-1,ASSLVPGGSNTEAF
-,TRBV5-4,10,TRBJ2-2,ASSGGAGELF
-,TRBV4-1,14,TRBJ2-2,ASSQAGGVGAGELF
-,TRBV6-6,12,TRBJ2-7,ASSSPAGSYEQY
-,TRBV19,12,TRBJ1-5,ASSKGGSPQPQH
-,TRBV2,13,TRBJ2-7,ASSTGGTTDYEQY
-,TRBV20-1,9,TRBJ2-1,SAQTSGGMF
-,TRBV18,13,TRBJ1-1,ASSRTDRMNTEAF
-,TRBV7-8,13,TRBJ1-5,ASSPYRVMDQPQH
-,TRBV11-2,12,TRBJ2-5,ASSSGLAGKTQY